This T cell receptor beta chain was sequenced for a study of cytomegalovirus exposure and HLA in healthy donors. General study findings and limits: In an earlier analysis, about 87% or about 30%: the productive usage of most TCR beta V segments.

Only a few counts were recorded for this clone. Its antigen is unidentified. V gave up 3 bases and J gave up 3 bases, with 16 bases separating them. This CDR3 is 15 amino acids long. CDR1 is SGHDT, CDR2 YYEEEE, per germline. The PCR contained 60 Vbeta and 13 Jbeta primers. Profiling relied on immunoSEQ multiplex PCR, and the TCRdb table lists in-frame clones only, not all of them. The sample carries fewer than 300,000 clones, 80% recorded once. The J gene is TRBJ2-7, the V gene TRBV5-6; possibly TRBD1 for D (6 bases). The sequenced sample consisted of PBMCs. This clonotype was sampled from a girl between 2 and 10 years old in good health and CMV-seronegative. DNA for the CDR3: TGTGCCAGCAGCTGGGGGCAGGGTTTTCTCTACGAGCAGTACTTC. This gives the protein CASSWGQGFLYEQYF.